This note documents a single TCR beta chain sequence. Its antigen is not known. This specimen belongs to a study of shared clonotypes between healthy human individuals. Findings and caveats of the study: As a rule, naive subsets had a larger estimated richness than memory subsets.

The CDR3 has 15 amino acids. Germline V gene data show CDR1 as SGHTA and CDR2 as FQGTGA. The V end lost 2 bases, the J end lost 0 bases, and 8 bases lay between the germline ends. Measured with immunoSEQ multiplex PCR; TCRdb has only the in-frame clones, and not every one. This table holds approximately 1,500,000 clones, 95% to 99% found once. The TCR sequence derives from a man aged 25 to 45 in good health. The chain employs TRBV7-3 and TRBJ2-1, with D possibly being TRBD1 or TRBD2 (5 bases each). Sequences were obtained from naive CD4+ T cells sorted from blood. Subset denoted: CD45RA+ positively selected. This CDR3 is CASSLDGTSYNEQFF. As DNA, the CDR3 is TGTGCCAGCAGCTTAGACGGGACCTCCTACAATGAGCAGTTCTTC.